This TCR beta chain was retrieved from a study of PD-L1 blockade in urothelial cancer. The method was immunoSEQ multiplex PCR; TCRdb's version includes in-frame clones alone and lacks a portion of them. The data show about 120,000 clones, with 85% to 90% seen just once and roughly 1.8% held by the top ten. Indicated time point: peripheral blood 6 weeks after treatment start. V was cut by 3 bases and J by 4 bases, with 14 bases left in between. The germline V gene encodes CDR1 LNHDA and CDR2 SQIVND (reference sequence). CDR3 length equals 15 residues. The receptor was isolated from a man aged 55 to 70 with urothelial cancer. Sequenced material: PBMCs, taken around atezolizumab (anti-PD-L1) treatment. The rearrangement links TRBV19 to TRBJ2-3; TRBD1 is a possible D gene (5 bases). The CDR3 region has the DNA TGTGCCAGTAGTATGGGCCAGGGAAAGGCAGATACGCAGTATTTT. As protein: CASSMGQGKADTQYF.